Listed below are T cell receptor beta chains from one sample, sequenced in a study of blood T cell repertoires in COVID-19. The assay was immunoSEQ multiplex PCR, and TCRdb's table has in-frame clones only and misses some. This sample has 90,000 or so clones, with around 86% found just once. Sequencing was carried out using peripheral blood. The receptor source for this set is a human donor in a cohort sampled during active COVID-19. Each CDR3 is given with its conserved first and last residue. A D gene is named only where the DNA matches it firmly. Size tells how often a clone was seen (once, few, many) or the class of an expanded clone, and some rows leave it out.

TRBJ1-1,NA,NA,TRBV19,TGTGCCAGTAGTATCCAAGGGGGAACTGAAGCTTTCTTT,CASSIQGGTEAFF
TRBJ1-3,NA,NA,TRBV6-1,TGTGCCAGCAGTGAGTCGCCGAGCTCTGGAAACACCATATATTTT,CASSESPSSGNTIYF
TRBJ1-2,few,NA,TRBV14,TGTGCCAGCAGCCAGGCAGGGGAAGGCTACACCTTC,CASSQAGEGYTF
TRBJ2-7,few,NA,TRBV5-1,TGCGCCAGCAGCGCCTTTTCATCGGTACACGAGCAGTACTTC,CASSAFSSVHEQYF
TRBJ1-4,few,NA,TRBV28,TGTGCCAGCAGTTTGACGCTGGGATGGAGGGAAAAACTGTTTTTT,CASSLTLGWREKLFF
TRBJ1-5,NA,TRBD1,TRBV19,TGTGCCAGTAGTATTTACAGGGGTGACAATCAGCCCCAGCATTTT,CASSIYRGDNQPQHF
TRBJ1-2,NA,NA,TRBV5-1,TGCGCCAGCAGCTTGGGAGGGTATAATGGCTACACCTTC,CASSLGGYNGYTF
TRBJ2-2,NA,TRBD2,TRBV7-9,TGTGCCAGCAGCCCGACTAGCGGGGCCACCGGGGAGCTGTTTTTT,CASSPTSGATGELFF
TRBJ2-3,NA,TRBD2,TRBV19,TGTGCCAGTAGGGGACTAGCGGGGGGCACTGGGTCCCCAGATACGCAGTATTTT,CASRGLAGGTGSPDTQYF
TRBJ1-2,NA,TRBD1,TRBV19,TGTGCCAGTAGTCCGGGGACAGGGACCTATGGCTACACCTTC,CASSPGTGTYGYTF
TRBJ2-7,NA,NA,TRBV6-2/TRBV6-3,TGTGCCAGCAGTTTCGACTCGACCTACGAGCAGTACTTC,CASSFDSTYEQYF
TRBJ2-6,NA,TRBD1,TRBV7-3,TGTGCCAGCAGCTTAACGGGACAGGGAATATCTGGGGCCAACGTCCTGACTTTC,CASSLTGQGISGANVLTF
TRBJ1-3,NA,NA,TRBV19,TGTGCCAGTAGTCCCCAGATGGGCCCTCCTCTCGGATTT,CASSPQMGPPLGF
TRBJ2-5,NA,TRBD2,TRBV24-1,TGTGCCACCAGTGGGGGGGGGCAAGAGACCCAGTACTTC,CATSGGGQETQYF
TRBJ1-5,few,NA,TRBV2,TGTGCCAGCAGCGTTGTCAGGGGTAGCAATCAGCCCCAGCATTTT,CASSVVRGSNQPQHF
TRBJ2-3,NA,TRBD1,TRBV29-1,TGCAGCGTTGAGAGGGGGCCTACTGGGTCGGATACGCAGTATTTT,CSVERGPTGSDTQYF
TRBJ2-6,NA,NA,TRBV3-1/TRBV3-2,TGTGCCAGCAGCCAGGGGGGCTCTGGGGCCAACGTCCTGACTTTC,CASSQGGSGANVLTF
TRBJ2-3,NA,TRBD2,TRBV6-1,TGTGCCAGCAGTGAGGGGCTAGCGGGGTTGCATACGCAGTATTTT,CASSEGLAGLHTQYF
TRBJ1-6,NA,TRBD1,TRBV2,TGTGCCAGCAGTATAGGACAGGGGGCCTCACCCCTCCACTTT,CASSIGQGASPLHF
TRBJ2-7,NA,NA,TRBV6-6,TGTGCCAGCAGTTACCCGAGAGGGTACGAGCAGTACTTC,CASSYPRGYEQYF
TRBJ1-3,NA,NA,TRBV7-9,TGTGCCAGCAGCCCGTTCTCCTCTGGAAACACCATATATTTT,CASSPFSSGNTIYF
TRBJ2-7,NA,NA,TRBV5-6,TGTGCCAGCAGCCTGGGACACCTGTCCTCCTACGAGCAGTACTTC,CASSLGHLSSYEQYF
TRBJ2-7,NA,TRBD2,TRBV6-2/TRBV6-3,TGTGCCAGCAGCCCTACTAGCGGGAGGCCCTACGAGCAGTACTTC,CASSPTSGRPYEQYF
TRBJ1-1,NA,TRBD1,TRBV7-2,TGTGCCAGCACCCTAGACAGGGTCGGAGCTTTCTTT,CASTLDRVGAFF
TRBJ2-7,NA,NA,TRBV30,TGTGCCTGGGGGGGACTTACTCGCGAGCAGTACTTC,CAWGGLTREQYF
TRBJ1-5,NA,NA,TRBV27,TGTGCCAGCAGTTTCCGGGGTGATCAGCCCCAGCATTTT,CASSFRGDQPQHF
TRBJ2-1,NA,TRBD2,TRBV9,TGTGCCAGCAGCACCCGGACTAGCGGGAGGGGTGAGCAGTTCTTC,CASSTRTSGRGEQFF
TRBJ2-2,NA,NA,TRBV19,TGTGCCAGTAGTATGGTCCGGGACAACAGCCTGTTTTTT,CASSMVRDNSLFF
TRBJ2-3,NA,TRBD2,TRBV7-2,TGTGCCAGCAGCTTAGTTAGCGGGAGAGGGACAGATACGCAGTATTTT,CASSLVSGRGTDTQYF
TRBJ1-4,NA,NA,TRBV25-1,TGTGCCAGCAGTGAACACAGAACGGCAACTAATGAAAAACTGTTTTTT,CASSEHRTATNEKLFF
TRBJ2-1,NA,TRBD1,TRBV3-1/TRBV3-2,TGTGCCAGCAGCCAAGTCGAGACAGGGGACACCTACAATGAGCAGTTCTTC,CASSQVETGDTYNEQFF
TRBJ2-2,NA,TRBD2,TRBV7-8,TGTGCCAGCATCCACAGTAGCTGGGGGGGGAACACCGGGGAGCTGTTTTTT,CASIHSSWGGNTGELFF
TRBJ2-1,NA,TRBD2,TRBV5-1,TGCGCCAGCAGGCCAGCTAGCGGGAGTTCCTACAATGAGCAGTTCTTC,CASRPASGSSYNEQFF